This entry concerns a single T cell receptor beta chain. Its antigen is currently unknown. Naive CD8 populations comprised CD45RO-negative cells positively selected for CCR7, excluding terminally differentiated effector memory CD45RA+ cells. The sample comes from a study of shared clonotypes between healthy human individuals. Using immunoSEQ multiplex PCR, the repertoire was profiled, and TCRdb retains in-frame clones only, with some absent. The data hold about 2.1 million clones, with roughly 91% observed a single time. Notes on the study in general: What rarefaction showed was incomplete sorted-subset sequencing despite large depth. The low donor count limited represented genetic and exposure-history diversity. When naive CD4 clonotypes were compared across a handful of donors, around 5% were shared. Richness estimates generally favored naive over memory subsets.

V gave up 3 bases and J gave up 10 bases; unmatched junction bases: 6. The CDR3 loop spans 15 amino acids. Germline values: CDR1 MDHEN, CDR2 SYDVKM. V is TRBV28 and J is TRBJ2-1, with 13 bases that match TRBD2. Sequencing was performed on naive CD8+ T cells from PBMCs. The sequence derives from a man aged 18 to 30 in good health. Some clones in this sample may be carry-over from other donors' samples. The chain's CDR3 is CASSFITSGRGEQFF. The CDR3 coding sequence is TGTGCCAGCAGTTTTATAACTAGCGGGAGGGGGGAGCAGTTCTTC.